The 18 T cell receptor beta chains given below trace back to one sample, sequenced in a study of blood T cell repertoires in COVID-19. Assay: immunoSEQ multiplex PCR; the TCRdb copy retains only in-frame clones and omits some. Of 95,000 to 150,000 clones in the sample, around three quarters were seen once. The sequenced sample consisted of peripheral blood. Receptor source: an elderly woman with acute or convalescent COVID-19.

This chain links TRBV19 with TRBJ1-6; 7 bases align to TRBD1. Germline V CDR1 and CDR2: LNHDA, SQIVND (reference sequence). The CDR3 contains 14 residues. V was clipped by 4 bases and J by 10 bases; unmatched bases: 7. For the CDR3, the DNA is TGTGCCAGTAGTACCGACAGGGTACGCTCACCCCTCCACTTT. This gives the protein CASSTDRVRSPLHF. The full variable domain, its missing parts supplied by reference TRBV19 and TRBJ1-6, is DGGITQSPKYLFRKEGQNVTLSCEQNLNHDAMYWYRQDPGQGLRLIYYSQIVNDFQKGDIAEGYSVSREKKESFPLTVTSAQKNPTAFYLCASSTDRVRSPLHFGNGTRLTVT.

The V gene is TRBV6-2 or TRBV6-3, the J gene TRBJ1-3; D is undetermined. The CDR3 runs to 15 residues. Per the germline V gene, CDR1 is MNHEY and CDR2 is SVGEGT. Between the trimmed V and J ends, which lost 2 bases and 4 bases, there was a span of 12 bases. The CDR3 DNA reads TGTGCCAGCAGTTACGGCAGAATAACGGGAAACACCATATATTTT. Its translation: CASSYGRITGNTIYF.

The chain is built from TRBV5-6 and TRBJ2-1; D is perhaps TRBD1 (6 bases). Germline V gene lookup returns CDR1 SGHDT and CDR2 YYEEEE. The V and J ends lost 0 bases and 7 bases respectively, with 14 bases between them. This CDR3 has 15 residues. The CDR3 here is CASSLGTVIRNEQFF. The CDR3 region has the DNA TGTGCCAGCAGCTTGGGGACAGTAATAAGGAATGAGCAGTTCTTC. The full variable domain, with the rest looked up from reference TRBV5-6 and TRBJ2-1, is DAGVTQSPTHLIKTRGQQVTLRCSPKSGHDTVSWYQQALGQGPQFIFQYYEEEERQRGNFPDRFSGHQFPNYSSELNVNALLLGDSALYLCASSLGTVIRNEQFFGPGTRLTVL.

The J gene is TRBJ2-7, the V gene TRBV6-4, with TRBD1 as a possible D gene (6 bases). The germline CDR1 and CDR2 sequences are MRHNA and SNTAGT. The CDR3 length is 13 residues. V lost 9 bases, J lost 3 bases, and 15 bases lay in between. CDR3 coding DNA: TGTGCCAGACATAAGGGGGACGACTACGAGCAGTACTTC. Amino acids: CARHKGDDYEQYF.

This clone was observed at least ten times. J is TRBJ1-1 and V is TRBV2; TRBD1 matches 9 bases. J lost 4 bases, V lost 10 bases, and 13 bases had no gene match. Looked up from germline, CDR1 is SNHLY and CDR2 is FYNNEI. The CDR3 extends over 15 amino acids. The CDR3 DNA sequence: TGTGCCACCTCGCGGGGACAGGGCCGGGGCACTGAAGCTTTCTTT. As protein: CATSRGQGRGTEAFF.

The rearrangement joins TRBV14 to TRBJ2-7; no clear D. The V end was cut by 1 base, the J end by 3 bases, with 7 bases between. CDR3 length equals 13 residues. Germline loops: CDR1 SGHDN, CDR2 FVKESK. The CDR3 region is CASSQGADYEQYF. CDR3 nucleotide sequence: TGTGCCAGCAGCCAAGGGGCCGACTACGAGCAGTACTTC.

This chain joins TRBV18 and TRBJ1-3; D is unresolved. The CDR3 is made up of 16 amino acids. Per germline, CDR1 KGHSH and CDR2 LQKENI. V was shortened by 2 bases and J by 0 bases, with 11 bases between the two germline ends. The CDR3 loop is CASSPGRPDSGNTIYF. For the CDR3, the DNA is TGTGCCAGCTCACCAGGGAGGCCTGACTCTGGAAACACCATATATTTT.

The CDR3 here is CASAGGDGTDTQYF. CDR3 coding DNA: TGTGCCAGCGCCGGGGGGGATGGCACAGATACGCAGTATTTT. V usage is TRBV28 and J usage is TRBJ2-3, with TRBD2 identical over 8 bases. CDR3 length: 14 amino acids. The germline V gene has CDR1 MDHEN and CDR2 SYDVKM. V gave up 8 bases and J gave up 1 base; unmatched junction bases: 5. Looking up the rest from reference TRBV28 and TRBJ2-3 gives the full variable domain: DVKVTQSSRYLVKRTGEKVFLECVQDMDHENMFWYRQDPGLGLRLIYFSYDVKMKEKGDIPEGYSVSREKKERFSLILESASTNQTSMYLCASAGGDGTDTQYFGPGTRLTVL.

The CDR3 reads CASSQDLSAGYGYTF. In DNA form, the CDR3 reads TGCGCCAGCAGCCAAGATCTATCGGCAGGCTATGGCTACACCTTC. The chain recombines TRBV4-3 with TRBJ1-2; unclear D gene. Deletions cut 0 bases from V and 4 bases from J, with 12 bases between. Germline assignment: CDR1 LGHNA and CDR2 YSLEER. The CDR3 spans 15 residues.

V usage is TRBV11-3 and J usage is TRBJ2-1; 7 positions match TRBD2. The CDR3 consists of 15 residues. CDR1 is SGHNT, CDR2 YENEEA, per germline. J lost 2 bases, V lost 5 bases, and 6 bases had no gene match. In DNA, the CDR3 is TGTGCCAGCAGCGCAGAACTAGCGACCTACAATGAGCAGTTCTTC. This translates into CASSAELATYNEQFF.

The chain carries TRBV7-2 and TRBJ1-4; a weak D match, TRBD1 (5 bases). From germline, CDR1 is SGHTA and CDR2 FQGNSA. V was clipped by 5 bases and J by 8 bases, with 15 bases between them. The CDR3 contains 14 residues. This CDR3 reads CASSPAGVGEKLFF. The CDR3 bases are TGTGCCAGCAGCCCCGCGGGGGTAGGGGAAAAACTGTTTTTT.

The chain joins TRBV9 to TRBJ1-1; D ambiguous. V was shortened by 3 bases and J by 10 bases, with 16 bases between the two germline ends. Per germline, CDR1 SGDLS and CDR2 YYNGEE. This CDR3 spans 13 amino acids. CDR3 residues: CASSALPGRRAFF. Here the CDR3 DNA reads TGTGCCAGCAGCGCCCTCCCGGGGAGGAGAGCTTTCTTT.

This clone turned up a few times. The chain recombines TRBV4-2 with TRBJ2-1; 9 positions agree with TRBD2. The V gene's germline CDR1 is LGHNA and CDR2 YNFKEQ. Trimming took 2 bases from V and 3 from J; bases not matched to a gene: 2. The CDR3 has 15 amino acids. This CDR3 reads CASSQLAGFYNEQFF. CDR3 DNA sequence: TGTGCCAGCAGCCAACTAGCGGGGTTCTACAATGAGCAGTTCTTC.

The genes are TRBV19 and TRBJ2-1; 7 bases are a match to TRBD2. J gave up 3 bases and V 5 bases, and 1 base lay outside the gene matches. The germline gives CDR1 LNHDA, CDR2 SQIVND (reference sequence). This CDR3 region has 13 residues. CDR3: CASSSSGYNEQFF. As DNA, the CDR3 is TGTGCCAGTAGTTCTAGCGGCTACAATGAGCAGTTCTTC.

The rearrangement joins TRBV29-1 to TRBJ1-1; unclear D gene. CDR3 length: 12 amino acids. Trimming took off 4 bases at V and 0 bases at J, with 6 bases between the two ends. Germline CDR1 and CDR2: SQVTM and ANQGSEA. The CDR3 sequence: CSVGSMNTEAFF. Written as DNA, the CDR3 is TGCAGCGTTGGAAGCATGAACACTGAAGCTTTCTTT.

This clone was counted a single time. This CDR3 is CASSPRLAGGRETQYF. In nucleotides, the CDR3 is TGCGCCAGCAGCCCACGACTAGCGGGAGGGCGGGAGACCCAGTACTTC. The V call is TRBV5-1, the J call TRBJ2-5; 14 bases line up with TRBD2. The V and J ends lost 4 bases and 5 bases, in that order; junction bases with no gene match: 7. The CDR3 runs to 16 residues. Per germline, CDR1 SGHRS and CDR2 YFSETQ.

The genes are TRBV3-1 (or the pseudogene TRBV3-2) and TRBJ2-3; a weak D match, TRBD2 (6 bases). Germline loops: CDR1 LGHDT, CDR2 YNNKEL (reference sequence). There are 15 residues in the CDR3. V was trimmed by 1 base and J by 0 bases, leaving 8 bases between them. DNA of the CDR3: TGTGCCAGCAGCCAAGCGCGGGGAAGCACAGATACGCAGTATTTT. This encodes CASSQARGSTDTQYF.

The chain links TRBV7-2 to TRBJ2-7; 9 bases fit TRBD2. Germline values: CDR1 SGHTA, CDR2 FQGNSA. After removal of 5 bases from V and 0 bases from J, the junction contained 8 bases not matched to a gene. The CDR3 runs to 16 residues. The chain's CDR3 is CASSPVSGGFSYEQYF. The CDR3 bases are TGTGCCAGCAGCCCCGTTAGCGGGGGATTCTCCTACGAGCAGTACTTC.